The text below deals with one TCR beta chain. Its target is unknown. These data belong to a study of OX40 agonist ivuxolimab in advanced cancers. Study context: Patients were dosed intravenously with ivuxolimab at 0.01 to 10 mg/kg every 2 weeks.

Germline V gene sequence: CDR1 SGHNT, CDR2 YENEEA. V shed 5 bases, J shed 0 bases, and the junction held 12 bases outside the gene matches. There are 17 residues in the CDR3. This table comes from immunoSEQ multiplex PCR, and its TCRdb copy is limited to in-frame clones, with some not included. The table lists about 95,000 clones, roughly 90% of them singletons. Study findings and constraints: No determination was made of the antigen specificity of the expanded peripheral T cells.

This TCR came from an adult with an advanced solid tumor such as melanoma, head and neck, liver or kidney cancer. Sequenced material: CD4+ or CD8+ T cells sorted from blood, taken in a trial of the OX40 agonist ivuxolimab. The chain employs TRBV11-3 and TRBJ1-1; TRBD1 matches 7 bases. The CDR3 spells CASSVSGGATMNTEAFF. In DNA, the CDR3 is TGTGCCAGCAGCGTCTCAGGGGGGGCGACCATGAACACTGAAGCTTTCTTT.